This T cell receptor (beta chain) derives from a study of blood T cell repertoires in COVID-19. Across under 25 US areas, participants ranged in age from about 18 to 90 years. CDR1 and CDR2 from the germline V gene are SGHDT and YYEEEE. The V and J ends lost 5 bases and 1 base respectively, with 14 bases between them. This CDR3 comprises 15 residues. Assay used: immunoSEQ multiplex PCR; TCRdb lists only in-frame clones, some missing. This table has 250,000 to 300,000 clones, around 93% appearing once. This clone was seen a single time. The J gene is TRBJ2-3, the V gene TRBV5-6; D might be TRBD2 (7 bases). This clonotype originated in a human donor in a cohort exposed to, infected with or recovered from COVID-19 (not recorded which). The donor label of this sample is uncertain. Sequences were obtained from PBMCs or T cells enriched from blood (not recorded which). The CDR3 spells CASSRGGDGTDTQYF. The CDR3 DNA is TGTGCCAGCAGTAGGGGGGGCGACGGCACAGATACGCAGTATTTT. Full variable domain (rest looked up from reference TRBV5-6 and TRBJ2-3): DAGVTQSPTHLIKTRGQQVTLRCSPKSGHDTVSWYQQALGQGPQFIFQYYEEEERQRGNFPDRFSGHQFPNYSSELNVNALLLGDSALYLCASSRGGDGTDTQYFGPGTRLTVL.